Given below is one T cell receptor beta chain in context. Its antigen is not identified. Time point defined: pre-sensitization, week 0. Treatment meaning: therapeutic diphenylcyclopropenone sensitization with weekly scalp DPC. V gave up 1 base and J gave up 2 bases, with 11 bases separating them. The germline V gene has CDR1 SGHVS and CDR2 FQNEAQ. The CDR3 has 16 amino acids. This sample is drawn from a study of human T cells and chemical hapten exposure. For the study at large: The patients, most of them female, presented with alopecia areata, totalis or universalis.

The library tagged each cDNA molecule with unique molecular identifiers. TCRdb re-analysed the RACE reads in MiXCR, keeping a single row per CDR3 protein. The sample lists tens of thousands of distinct CDR3 sequences; 9.9% were seen once. Points from the study as a whole: Once DPC sensitization occurred, TCRs above 1 in 1000 frequency showed no change.

Sequencing was performed on whole blood, taken in connection with sensitization to the hapten diphenylcyclopropenone (DPC). The rearrangement joins TRBV7-8 to TRBJ2-2, with unresolved D. This TCR came from a man in his forties or fifties with alopecia areata. Some clones in this sample may be carry-over from other donors' samples. The CDR3 region has the DNA TGTGCCAGCAGCTTAGTGGCCGGAAGAAACACCGGGGAGCTGTTTTTT. Translating gives CASSLVAGRNTGELFF.